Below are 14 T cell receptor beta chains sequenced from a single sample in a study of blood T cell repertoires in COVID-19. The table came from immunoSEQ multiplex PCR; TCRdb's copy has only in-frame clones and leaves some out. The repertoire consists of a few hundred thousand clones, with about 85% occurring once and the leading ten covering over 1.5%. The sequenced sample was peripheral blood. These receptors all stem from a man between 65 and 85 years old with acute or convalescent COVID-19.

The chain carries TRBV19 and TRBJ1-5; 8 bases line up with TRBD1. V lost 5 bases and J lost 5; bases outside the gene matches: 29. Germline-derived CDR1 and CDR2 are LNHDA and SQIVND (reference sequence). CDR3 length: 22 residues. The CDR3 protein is CASSLTSSRTGITEGIYQPQHF. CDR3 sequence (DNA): TGTGCCAGTAGTTTGACCTCGTCAAGGACAGGGATAACCGAGGGGATCTATCAGCCCCAGCATTTT.

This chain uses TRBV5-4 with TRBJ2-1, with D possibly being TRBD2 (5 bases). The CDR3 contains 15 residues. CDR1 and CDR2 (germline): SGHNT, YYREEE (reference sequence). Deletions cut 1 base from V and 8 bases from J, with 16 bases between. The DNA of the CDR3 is TGTGCCAGCAGCTTGATCCCTTCCGGGGTAGATGAGCAGTTCTTC. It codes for CASSLIPSGVDEQFF.

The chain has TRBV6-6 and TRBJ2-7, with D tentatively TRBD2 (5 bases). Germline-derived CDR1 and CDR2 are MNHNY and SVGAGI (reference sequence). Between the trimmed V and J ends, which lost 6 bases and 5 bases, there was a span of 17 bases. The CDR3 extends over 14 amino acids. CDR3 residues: CASSYPEGGDEQYF. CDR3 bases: TGTGCCAGCAGCTACCCCGAGGGCGGCGACGAGCAGTACTTC.

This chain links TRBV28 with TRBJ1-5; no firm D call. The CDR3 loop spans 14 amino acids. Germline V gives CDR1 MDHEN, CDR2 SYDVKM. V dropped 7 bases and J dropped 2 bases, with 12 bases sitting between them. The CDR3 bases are TGTGCCAGCACCCCCCTGAGGCGCAATCAGCCCCAGCATTTT. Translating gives CASTPLRRNQPQHF.

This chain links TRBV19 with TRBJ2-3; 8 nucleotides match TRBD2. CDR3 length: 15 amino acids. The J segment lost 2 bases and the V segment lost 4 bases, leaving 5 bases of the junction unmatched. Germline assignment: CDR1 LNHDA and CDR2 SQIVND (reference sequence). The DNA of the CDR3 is TGTGCCAGTAGTAAACGACTAGCGATCACAGATACGCAGTATTTT. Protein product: CASSKRLAITDTQYF.

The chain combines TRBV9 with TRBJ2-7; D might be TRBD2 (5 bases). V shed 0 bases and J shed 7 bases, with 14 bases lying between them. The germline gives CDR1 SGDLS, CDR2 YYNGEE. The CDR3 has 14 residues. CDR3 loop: CASSVERISGEQYF. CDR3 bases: TGTGCCAGCAGCGTAGAGCGGATCTCTGGGGAGCAGTACTTC. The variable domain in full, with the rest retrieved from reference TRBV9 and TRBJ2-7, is DSGVTQTPKHLITATGQRVTLRCSPRSGDLSVYWYQQSLDQGLQFLIQYYNGEERAKGNILERFSAQQFPDLHSELNLSSLELGDSALYFCASSVERISGEQYFGPGTRLTVT.

CDR3 amino acids: CASSLAASTGELFF. The CDR3 DNA reads as TGTGCCAGCAGCTTAGCTGCTAGCACCGGGGAGCTGTTTTTT. This chain connects TRBV7-7 to TRBJ2-2; D ambiguous. V was clipped by 0 bases and J by 4 bases, with 6 bases between them. The germline CDR1 and CDR2 sequences are SSHAT and FNYEAQ (reference sequence). This CDR3 is built from 14 residues.

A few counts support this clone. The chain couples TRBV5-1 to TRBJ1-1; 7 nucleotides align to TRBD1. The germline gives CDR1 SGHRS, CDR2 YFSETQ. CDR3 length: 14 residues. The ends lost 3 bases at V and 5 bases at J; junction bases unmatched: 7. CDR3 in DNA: TGCGCCAGCAGCTCGACAGGGACGGGGACTGAAGCTTTCTTT. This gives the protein CASSSTGTGTEAFF.

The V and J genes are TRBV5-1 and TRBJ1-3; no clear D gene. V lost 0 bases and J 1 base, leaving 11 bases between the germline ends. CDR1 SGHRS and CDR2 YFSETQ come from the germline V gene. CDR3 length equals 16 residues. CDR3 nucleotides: TGCGCCAGCAGCTTGGGGGCAGTAAGTTCTGGAAACACCATATATTTT. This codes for CASSLGAVSSGNTIYF.

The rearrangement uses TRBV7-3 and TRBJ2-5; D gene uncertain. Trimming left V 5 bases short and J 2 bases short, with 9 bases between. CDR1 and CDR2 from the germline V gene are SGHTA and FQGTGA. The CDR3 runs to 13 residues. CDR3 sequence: CASSLPGQETQYF. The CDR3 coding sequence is TGTGCCAGCAGCCTCCCCGGGCAAGAGACCCAGTACTTC.

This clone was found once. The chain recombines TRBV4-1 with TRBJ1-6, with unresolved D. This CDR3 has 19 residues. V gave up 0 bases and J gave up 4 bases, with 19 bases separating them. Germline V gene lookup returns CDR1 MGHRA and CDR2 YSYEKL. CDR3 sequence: CASSQDTSPSSRYNSPLHF. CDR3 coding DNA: TGCGCCAGCAGCCAAGATACATCCCCTTCCTCGCGGTATAATTCACCCCTCCACTTT.

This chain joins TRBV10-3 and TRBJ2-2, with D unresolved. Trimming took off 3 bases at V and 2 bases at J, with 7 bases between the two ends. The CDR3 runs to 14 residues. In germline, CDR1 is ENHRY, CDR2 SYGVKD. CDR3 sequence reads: CAISDSVNTGELFF. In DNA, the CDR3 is TGTGCCATCAGTGACAGCGTTAACACCGGGGAGCTGTTTTTT.

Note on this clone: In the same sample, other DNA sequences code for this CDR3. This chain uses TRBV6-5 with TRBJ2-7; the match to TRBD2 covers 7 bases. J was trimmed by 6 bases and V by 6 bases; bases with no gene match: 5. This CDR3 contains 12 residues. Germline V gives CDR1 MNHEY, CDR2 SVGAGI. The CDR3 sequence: CASRPPGGEQYF. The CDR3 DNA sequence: TGTGCCAGCAGGCCTCCGGGGGGCGAGCAGTACTTC.

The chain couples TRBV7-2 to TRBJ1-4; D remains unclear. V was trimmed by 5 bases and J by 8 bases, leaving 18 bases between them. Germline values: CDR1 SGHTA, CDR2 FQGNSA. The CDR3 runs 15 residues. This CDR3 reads CASSPGGSLGEKLFF. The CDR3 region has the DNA TGTGCCAGCAGCCCGGGTGGATCCCTCGGGGAAAAACTGTTTTTT.